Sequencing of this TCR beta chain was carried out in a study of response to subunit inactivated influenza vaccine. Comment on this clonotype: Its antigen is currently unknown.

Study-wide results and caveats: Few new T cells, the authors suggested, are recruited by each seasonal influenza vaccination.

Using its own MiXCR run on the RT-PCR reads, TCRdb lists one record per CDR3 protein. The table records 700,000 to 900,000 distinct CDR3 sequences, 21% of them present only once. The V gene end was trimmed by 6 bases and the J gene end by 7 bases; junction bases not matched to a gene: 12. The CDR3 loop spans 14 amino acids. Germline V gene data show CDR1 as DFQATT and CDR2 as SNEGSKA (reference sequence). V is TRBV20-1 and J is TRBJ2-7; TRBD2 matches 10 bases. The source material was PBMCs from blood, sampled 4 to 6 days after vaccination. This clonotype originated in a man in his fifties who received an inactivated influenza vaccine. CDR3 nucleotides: TGCAGTGCCAGTTTTGGGCTAGCGGGAGATGAGCAGTACTTC. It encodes CSASFGLAGDEQYF.